These 31 T cell receptor beta chains were all obtained from the same sample, sequenced in a study of vaccination and CD4 T cells after COVID-19. For these receptors, no antigen is known. The Oncomine TCR Beta short-read assay sequenced DNA from cultured CD4+ T cells. TCRdb fed the PCR reads into MiXCR, producing one record per CDR3 protein. Of about 20,000 distinct CDR3 sequences listed, around 47% are singletons. The treatment: approximately nine-day PBMC culture with coronavirus spike peptide pools or control peptides (ViraFEST assay). Sample: CD4+ T cells from blood, cultured in vitro, taken before SARS-CoV-2 vaccination. The source is a human donor who had recovered from COVID-19.

The V gene is TRBV6-2 or TRBV6-3, the J gene TRBJ1-2, with a weak D call TRBD1 (6 bases). Trimming removed 8 bases from V and 8 bases from J, with 12 bases in between. This CDR3 is built from 11 residues. CDR1 is MNHEY and CDR2 is SVGEGT in the germline V gene. For the CDR3, the DNA is TGTGCCAGCGGACACAGGGACGGCTACACCTTC. Its protein product is CASGHRDGYTF.

The chain employs TRBV19 and TRBJ1-1; D is possibly TRBD1 (6 bases). The germline CDR1 and CDR2 sequences are LNHDA and SQIVND (reference sequence). This CDR3 comprises 16 residues. The V end lost 6 bases, the J end lost 5 bases, and 22 bases lay between the germline ends. DNA of the CDR3: TGTGCCAGTAGGAGAGGAGGGGGGCTACGGGAGACTGAAGCTTTCTTT. It encodes CASRRGGGLRETEAFF.

This clonotype turned up a few times. The rearrangement joins TRBV7-8 to TRBJ1-5; no clear D gene. The CDR3 runs to 14 residues. Germline-derived CDR1 and CDR2 are SGHVS and FQNEAQ. Trimming stripped 0 bases from V and 8 bases from J, with 11 bases between. The CDR3 spells CASSLALIGEPQHF. The CDR3 region has the DNA TGTGCCAGCAGCTTAGCTTTGATAGGCGAGCCCCAGCATTTT.

This clonotype turned up a few times. The V gene is TRBV30, the J gene TRBJ2-5; D perhaps matches TRBD1 (5 bases). Germline V lookup: CDR1 GTSNPN, CDR2 SVGIG (reference sequence). V shed 5 bases and J shed 5 bases, with 12 bases lying between them. The CDR3 spans 12 residues. For the CDR3, the DNA is TGTGCCTGGTCCCAGGCAGGGGAGACCCAGTACTTC. It specifies CAWSQAGETQYF.

The rearrangement links TRBV6-2 or TRBV6-3 to TRBJ1-5; D uncertain. The CDR3 extends over 14 amino acids. Germline V gene sequence: CDR1 MNHEY, CDR2 SVGEGT. CDR3: CASGRALGNQPQHF. The DNA of the CDR3 is TGTGCTTCTGGCCGGGCACTAGGGAATCAGCCCCAGCATTTT.

The chain joins TRBV6-1 to TRBJ2-4; perhaps D is TRBD1 or TRBD2 (6 bases each). Germline V gene sequence: CDR1 MNHNS, CDR2 SASEGT. The CDR3 totals 14 residues. The V end lost 4 bases, the J end lost 9 bases, and 16 bases lay between the germline ends. The CDR3 sequence is CASSGGAGIGIQYF. CDR3 in DNA: TGTGCCAGCAGTGGGGGGGCAGGGATAGGCATTCAGTACTTC.

The chain couples TRBV30 to TRBJ2-7; maybe TRBD1 (5 bases). This CDR3 spans 12 amino acids. CDR1 and CDR2 from the germline V gene are GTSNPN and SVGIG (reference sequence). V was pared by 2 bases and J by 2 bases, with 7 bases between. In DNA, the CDR3 is TGTGCCTGGAGTCCCAGGGCCTACGAGCAGTACTTC. Encoded protein: CAWSPRAYEQYF.

This chain uses TRBV19 with TRBJ2-3; a weak D match, TRBD2 (5 bases). The CDR3 consists of 13 residues. Trimming removed 7 bases at V and 4 bases at J, with 12 bases between. Per germline, CDR1 LNHDA and CDR2 SQIVND (reference sequence). CDR3 in DNA: TGTGCCAGTACTCCTGAGGGAGCAGATACGCAGTATTTT. It encodes CASTPEGADTQYF.

This clonotype has a handful of counts. The chain employs TRBV9 and TRBJ1-5, with TRBD1 matching over 10 bases. CDR1 and CDR2 from the germline V gene are SGDLS and YYNGEE. With V trimmed by 0 bases and J by 4 bases, 1 base remained unmatched. The CDR3 covers 15 residues. CDR3 protein: CASSVGDRGNQPQHF. The CDR3, as DNA: TGTGCCAGCAGCGTAGGGGACAGGGGTAATCAGCCCCAGCATTTT.

The rearrangement joins TRBV29-1 to TRBJ2-5; 7 bases map to TRBD2. Per the germline V gene, CDR1 is SQVTM and CDR2 is ANQGSEA. Trimming at V came to 4 bases and at J to 4 bases, leaving 12 bases not matched to a gene. The CDR3 runs 15 residues. This CDR3 is CSVGKGGISRETQYF. The CDR3 coding sequence is TGCAGCGTTGGCAAGGGAGGGATCAGTCGAGAGACCCAGTACTTC.

This clonotype has only a few counts. The chain has TRBV12-3 or TRBV12-4 and TRBJ1-6; D might be TRBD1 (5 bases). The V and J ends lost 5 bases and 7 bases respectively, with 12 bases between them. The CDR3 totals 14 residues. The CDR3 DNA is TGTGCCAGCAGTCTGACAGAAACCAATTCACCCCTCCACTTT. Translating it yields CASSLTETNSPLHF.

This clonotype has a handful of counts. V gene TRBV28 combines with J gene TRBJ2-7; D remains ambiguous. CDR1 and CDR2 from the germline V gene are MDHEN and SYDVKM. V was shortened by 2 bases and J by 2 bases, with 10 bases between the two germline ends. The CDR3 length is 14 residues. CDR3 bases: TGTGCCAGCAGTTTACCACTCCCCACCTACGAGCAGTACTTC. Residues: CASSLPLPTYEQYF.

This clonotype was detected only a few times. This chain joins TRBV24-1 and TRBJ1-1; no reliable D call. The CDR3 covers 15 residues. Germline CDR1 and CDR2: KGHDR and SFDVKD. V shed 1 base and J shed 3 bases, with 11 bases lying between them. CDR3 sequence: CATSDFGPEDTEAFF. CDR3 coding DNA: TGTGCCACCAGTGATTTCGGTCCAGAGGACACTGAAGCTTTCTTT.

The J gene is TRBJ1-1, the V gene TRBV6-1; TRBD1 aligns across 8 bases. V lost 6 bases to trimming and J lost 4 bases; unmatched junction nucleotides: 10. CDR1 and CDR2 from the germline V gene are MNHNS and SASEGT. CDR3 length: 15 amino acids. The CDR3 reads CASRWSGGVSTEAFF. CDR3 DNA: TGTGCCAGCAGATGGTCAGGGGGCGTTAGCACTGAAGCTTTCTTT.

The V call is TRBV7-9, the J call TRBJ1-5, with TRBD1 matching over 10 bases. J lost 6 bases, V lost 5 bases, and 4 bases had no gene match. CDR3 size: 14 residues. Germline CDR1 reads SEHNR; CDR2 reads FQNEAQ (reference sequence). The CDR3 protein is CASSIGQGGQPQHF. DNA for the CDR3: TGTGCCAGCAGCATCGGACAGGGGGGTCAGCCCCAGCATTTT.

This chain connects TRBV6-1 to TRBJ1-1, with 7 nucleotides matching TRBD1. CDR1 is MNHNS and CDR2 is SASEGT in the germline V gene. The ends lost 8 bases at V and 0 bases at J; junction bases unmatched: 6. The CDR3 contains 14 residues. The CDR3 nucleotides read TGTGCCAGCCGGGACAGCAATCTGAACACTGAAGCTTTCTTT. It encodes CASRDSNLNTEAFF.

The rearrangement joins TRBV18 to TRBJ1-6, with a tentative D call TRBD1 (5 bases). The V end lost 5 bases, the J end lost 9 bases, and 20 bases lay between the germline ends. The CDR3 is 16 residues long. The germline V gene has CDR1 KGHSH and CDR2 LQKENI. CDR3: CASSEGTAHPSSPLHF. The DNA of the CDR3 is TGTGCCAGCTCAGAGGGGACGGCTCATCCCAGTTCACCCCTCCACTTT. The full variable domain, with the rest looked up from reference TRBV18 and TRBJ1-6, is NAGVMQNPRHLVRRRGQEARLRCSPMKGHSHVYWYRQLPEEGLKFMVYLQKENIIDESGMPKERFSAEFPKEGPSILRIQQVVRGDSAAYFCASSEGTAHPSSPLHFGNGTRLTVT.

This clonotype was found a few times. This chain links TRBV24-1 with TRBJ1-5; D is unclear. The CDR3 extends over 14 amino acids. Trimming removed 2 bases at V and 0 bases at J, with 4 bases between. Germline CDR1 reads KGHDR; CDR2 reads SFDVKD. CDR3 residues: CATSDWGSNQPQHF. CDR3 nucleotides: TGTGCCACCAGTGATTGGGGTAGCAATCAGCCCCAGCATTTT.

This clonotype was observed a handful of times. The gene calls are TRBV28 and TRBJ2-2, with no clear D. Germline CDR1 and CDR2: MDHEN and SYDVKM. V lost 2 bases, J lost 5 bases, and 3 bases lay in between. The CDR3 contains 12 residues. For the CDR3, the DNA is TGTGCCAGCAGTTTAAGGACCGGGGAGCTGTTTTTT. This gives the protein CASSLRTGELFF.

The rearrangement links TRBV27 to TRBJ2-3; TRBD1 might be the D (5 bases). The V gene's germline CDR1 is MNHEY and CDR2 SMNVEV (reference sequence). Trimming left V 0 bases short and J 4 bases short, with 8 bases between. There are 14 residues in the CDR3. CDR3 in amino acids: CASSLSWGPDTQYF. CDR3 bases: TGTGCCAGCAGTTTATCATGGGGCCCAGATACGCAGTATTTT.

This rearrangement joins TRBV2 to TRBJ2-3; D is ambiguous. The CDR3 runs to 12 residues. Trimming cost V 7 bases and J 3 bases, with 8 bases left between them. Germline CDR1 reads SNHLY; CDR2 reads FYNNEI. CDR3 bases: TGTGCCAGCAATTTGGCGACAGATACGCAGTATTTT. The encoded protein is CASNLATDTQYF.

In this sample, this clonotype turned up a few times. The V gene is TRBV6-2 or TRBV6-3, the J gene TRBJ2-3; tentatively, D is TRBD2 (6 bases). CDR3 size: 17 residues. Deletions cut 2 bases from V and 0 bases from J, with 15 bases between. Germline V gives CDR1 MNHEY, CDR2 SVGEGT. CDR3 amino acids: CASSYVGGGSSTDTQYF. CDR3 sequence (DNA): TGTGCCAGCAGTTACGTTGGTGGGGGGTCCAGCACAGATACGCAGTATTTT.

This chain joins TRBV28 and TRBJ2-3; 9 bases fit TRBD2. Germline V lookup: CDR1 MDHEN, CDR2 SYDVKM. This CDR3 contains 15 residues. V was clipped by 1 base and J by 3 bases; unmatched bases: 2. This CDR3 is CASSLSSGITDTQYF. The CDR3 DNA follows: TGTGCCAGCAGTTTATCTAGCGGGATAACAGATACGCAGTATTTT. Together with reference TRBV28 and TRBJ2-3, the CDR3 gives the full variable domain: DVKVTQSSRYLVKRTGEKVFLECVQDMDHENMFWYRQDPGLGLRLIYFSYDVKMKEKGDIPEGYSVSREKKERFSLILESASTNQTSMYLCASSLSSGITDTQYFGPGTRLTVL.

This clonotype occurred a few times. This rearrangement joins TRBV2 to TRBJ2-7; 10 nucleotides match TRBD1. V dropped 0 bases and J dropped 6; count of bases not matched to a gene: 5. The CDR3 covers 15 residues. Looked up from germline, CDR1 is SNHLY and CDR2 is FYNNEI. The CDR3 DNA reads TGTGCCAGCAGTGAAGCGACAGGGGGCTCTTCCGAGCAGTACTTC. Translating it yields CASSEATGGSSEQYF.

This clonotype was observed a single time. The chain links TRBV2 to TRBJ2-2; possible D gene TRBD2, 6 bases. Germline values: CDR1 SNHLY, CDR2 FYNNEI. Trimming cost V 3 bases and J 5 bases, with 7 bases left between them. The CDR3 runs 13 residues. The CDR3 reads CASSDAGTGELFF. The CDR3 nucleotides read TGTGCCAGCAGTGATGCGGGGACCGGGGAGCTGTTTTTT.

The sample holds one count of this clonotype. This chain joins TRBV7-2 and TRBJ1-2; 9 bases are shared with TRBD1. Trimming took 8 bases from V and 12 from J; bases not matched to a gene: 16. In germline, CDR1 is SGHTA, CDR2 FQGNSA. The CDR3 spans 14 residues. This CDR3 is CASSQDRGVRRDTF. The CDR3 DNA sequence: TGTGCCAGCTCACAAGACAGGGGGGTGAGGCGGGACACCTTC.

The chain has TRBV24-1 and TRBJ2-3, with 11 nucleotides matching TRBD2. Germline trimming cut 3 bases from V and 8 bases from J; bases unmatched to any gene: 24. The CDR3 runs to 21 residues. Per germline, CDR1 KGHDR and CDR2 SFDVKD. CDR3 sequence (DNA): TGTGCCACCAGTGATCCCGGGGGTCTAGCGGGAGGTACTGGTCCAGATGGTACGCAGTATTTT. It encodes CATSDPGGLAGGTGPDGTQYF.

This chain joins TRBV20-1 and TRBJ2-7; 7 bases line up with TRBD2. The CDR3 sequence is 15 residues long. Unmatched junction bases numbered 13, after V lost 6 bases and J lost 2 bases. Germline CDR1 is DFQATT and CDR2 is SNEGSKA (reference sequence). The CDR3 DNA follows: TGCAGTGCCGACAAGGTTAGCGGGCAACCCTACGAGCAGTACTTC. This codes for CSADKVSGQPYEQYF.

This chain uses TRBV7-8 with TRBJ2-3; TRBD1 might be the D (5 bases). There are 11 residues in the CDR3. V lost 8 bases and J 6 bases, leaving 9 bases between the germline ends. Germline V gene sequence: CDR1 SGHVS, CDR2 FQNEAQ. In DNA, the CDR3 is TGTGCCAGCGGCAGGGTGGATACGCAGTATTTT. It encodes CASGRVDTQYF. Together with reference TRBV7-8 and TRBJ2-3, the CDR3 gives the full variable domain: GAGVSQSPRYKVAKRGQDVALRCDPISGHVSLFWYQQALGQGPEFLTYFQNEAQLDKSGLPSDRFFAERPEGSVSTLKIQRTQQEDSAVYLCASGRVDTQYFGPGTRLTVL.

The gene calls are TRBV12-3 or TRBV12-4 and TRBJ1-2; D uncertain. The CDR3 totals 12 residues. Trimming took 1 base from V and 8 from J, leaving 8 bases between them. The CDR3 spells CASSLETHGYTF. The CDR3, as DNA: TGTGCCAGCAGTTTAGAGACCCACGGCTACACCTTC.

This clonotype was observed a few times. The chain has TRBV7-8 and TRBJ1-5, with D uncertain. Trimming removed 6 bases from V and 1 base from J, with 10 bases in between. Germline V gene sequence: CDR1 SGHVS, CDR2 FQNEAQ. The CDR3 is made up of 14 amino acids. The CDR3 bases are TGTGCCAGCAGGGGCGCGTTGAGCAATCAGCCCCAGCATTTT. Translated, it gives CASRGALSNQPQHF.